Each of the 30 T cell receptor beta chains below was sequenced from the same sample in a study of T-cell reconstitution after alpha-beta-depleted transplantation in children. Preparation of the TCRbeta library used unique molecular identifiers. Using its own MiXCR run on the PCR reads, TCRdb lists one record per CDR3 protein. In the table there are around 500,000 distinct CDR3 sequences, approximately 12% of which are singletons. The sequencing used PBMCs from the stem cell graft donor, collected from the stem cell graft. The source is a human donor who donated a stem cell graft to a child with combined immunodeficiency.

This clonotype was recorded a few times. V is TRBV20-1 and J is TRBJ2-1; possibly TRBD2 for D (5 bases). Trimming cost V 5 bases and J 5 bases, with 10 bases left between them. The CDR3 length is 12 residues. Germline assignment: CDR1 DFQATT and CDR2 SNEGSKA (reference sequence). The CDR3 loop is CSASLADNEQFF. For the CDR3, the DNA is TGCAGTGCTTCGCTAGCTGACAATGAGCAGTTCTTC.

The J gene is TRBJ2-7, the V gene TRBV7-9; D is possibly TRBD1 or TRBD2 (5 bases each). Germline V gives CDR1 SEHNR, CDR2 FQNEAQ (reference sequence). Trimming cost V 1 base and J 4 bases, with 14 bases left between them. The CDR3 runs to 15 residues. CDR3 region: CASSLVVRDVYEQYF. Here the CDR3 DNA reads TGTGCCAGCAGCTTAGTCGTCAGGGACGTGTACGAGCAGTACTTC.

This clonotype was recorded many times. The gene calls are TRBV6-4 and TRBJ2-1, with 13 bases aligning to TRBD2. Trimming removed 5 bases from V and 8 bases from J; junction bases left unmatched: 6. Germline V lookup: CDR1 MRHNA, CDR2 SNTAGT. CDR3 length: 15 residues. This chain's CDR3 is CASSMTSGGSDEQFF. The CDR3 bases are TGTGCCAGCAGTATGACTAGCGGGGGGTCCGATGAGCAGTTCTTC.

The chain joins TRBV6-1 to TRBJ2-3; D not resolved. The CDR3 loop spans 14 amino acids. Germline values: CDR1 MNHNS, CDR2 SASEGT. Trimming took off 7 bases at V and 4 bases at J, with 15 bases between the two ends. CDR3 in amino acids: CASTYGIAADTQYF. CDR3 in DNA: TGTGCCAGCACCTATGGAATTGCCGCAGATACGCAGTATTTT.

This clonotype was counted a few times. The chain employs TRBV12-3 or TRBV12-4 and TRBJ2-3, with TRBD2 identical over 8 bases. The length of the CDR3 is 15 residues. Trimming removed 3 bases from V and 4 bases from J; junction bases left unmatched: 6. This CDR3 reads CASSLGTSEADTQYF. Written as DNA, the CDR3 is TGTGCCAGCAGTTTGGGGACTAGTGAAGCAGATACGCAGTATTTT.

The J gene is TRBJ2-5, the V gene TRBV5-1, with 7 bases lining up with TRBD1. With V trimmed by 5 bases and J by 3 bases, 13 bases remained unmatched. In germline, CDR1 is SGHRS, CDR2 YFSETQ. The length of the CDR3 is 16 residues. Here the CDR3 DNA reads TGCGCCAGCAGTCTACCGGGACAGTCCTCTAAAGAGACCCAGTACTTC. Its protein is CASSLPGQSSKETQYF.

This clonotype was detected many times. This chain links TRBV29-1 with TRBJ2-5; the D gene could be TRBD1 or TRBD2 (5 bases each). Trimming pared 3 bases from V and 3 bases from J, leaving 14 bases between. The CDR3 extends over 14 amino acids. CDR1 is SQVTM, CDR2 ANQGSEA, per germline. This chain's CDR3 is CSVDRRGEEETQYF. The CDR3 coding sequence is TGCAGCGTTGACCGGCGAGGGGAAGAAGAGACCCAGTACTTC.

This clonotype was seen repeatedly, ten times or more. V gene TRBV12-3 or TRBV12-4 combines with J gene TRBJ2-5, with D possibly TRBD1 on 6 matching bases. Trimming removed 2 bases at V and 1 base at J, with 11 bases between. The CDR3 is 15 amino acids. As DNA, the CDR3 is TGTGCCAGCAGTTTACAAGGGGGAGTCCAAGAGACCCAGTACTTC. Translating it yields CASSLQGGVQETQYF.

This clonotype was seen once. The V gene is TRBV11-3, the J gene TRBJ2-3, with D possibly matching TRBD2 (7 bases). The CDR3 sequence is 17 residues long. The germline CDR1 and CDR2 sequences are SGHNT and YENEEA. Between the trimmed V and J ends, which lost 6 bases and 1 base, there was a span of 20 bases. For the CDR3, the DNA is TGTGCCAGCAGTGACCCGGGAACAGGGAGGGGCACAGATACGCAGTATTTT. Amino acids: CASSDPGTGRGTDTQYF.

This clonotype has at least ten counts. The chain is built from TRBV6-6 and TRBJ2-1; 8 bases line up with TRBD2. The CDR3 spans 9 residues. CDR1 is MNHNY and CDR2 is SVGAGI in the germline V gene (reference sequence). The V segment lost 11 bases and the J segment 13 bases; nucleotides outside the gene matches: 4. CDR3 protein: CAAGGIQFF. In DNA, the CDR3 is TGTGCCGCGGGGGGAATTCAGTTCTTC.

This clonotype was seen ten or more times. V usage is TRBV29-1 and J usage is TRBJ2-1, with 7 bases identical to TRBD2. The V segment lost 0 bases and the J segment 8 bases; nucleotides outside the gene matches: 4. Germline CDR1 reads SQVTM; CDR2 reads ANQGSEA. The CDR3 contains 13 residues. CDR3 in DNA: TGCAGCGTTGAAGAAACTAGCGCCTATGAGCAGTTCTTC. This sequence encodes CSVEETSAYEQFF.

This clonotype was observed a handful of times. The chain employs TRBV7-3 and TRBJ2-1, with unresolved D. There are 13 residues in the CDR3. V lost 5 bases and J 4 bases, leaving 9 bases between the germline ends. Germline CDR1 and CDR2: SGHTA and FQGTGA. CDR3 in DNA: TGTGCCAGCAGCCCAAATCAGTACAATGAGCAGTTCTTC. Its translation is CASSPNQYNEQFF.

This clonotype was observed a handful of times. This chain joins TRBV15 and TRBJ2-7; D may be TRBD1 (6 bases). Trimming stripped 4 bases from V and 2 bases from J, with 15 bases between. Germline V gene data show CDR1 as LNHNV and CDR2 as YYDKDF (reference sequence). The CDR3 has 15 amino acids. The CDR3 sequence: CATSMDREKTYEQYF. CDR3 nucleotides: TGTGCCACCAGCATGGACAGAGAAAAAACCTACGAGCAGTACTTC.

This clonotype was seen many times. V and J are TRBV12-3 or TRBV12-4 and TRBJ2-7; D gene ambiguous. The CDR3 is 13 amino acids. Trimming pared 7 bases from V and 6 bases from J, leaving 16 bases between. The CDR3 protein is CASTWSEGGEQYF. The CDR3 nucleotides are TGTGCCAGCACTTGGTCAGAAGGTGGCGAGCAGTACTTC.

The table lists this clonotype with many counts. The chain carries TRBV12-3 or TRBV12-4 and TRBJ1-2; possible D gene TRBD1, 5 bases. The length of the CDR3 is 13 residues. The V end lost 3 bases, the J end lost 5 bases, and 10 bases lay between the germline ends. CDR3: CASSFGTGYGYTF. In nucleotides, the CDR3 is TGTGCCAGCAGTTTCGGGACGGGTTATGGCTACACCTTC.

This clonotype was recorded a few times. The chain recombines TRBV6-1 with TRBJ1-2, with a possible D match to TRBD1 (6 bases). The CDR3 covers 14 residues. Germline CDR1 MNHNS, CDR2 SASEGT. Trimming removed 4 bases from V and 4 bases from J, with 13 bases in between. CDR3 in amino acids: CASSGVRGGYGYTF. The DNA for the CDR3 is TGTGCCAGCAGTGGCGTCAGGGGTGGCTATGGCTACACCTTC.

The chain recombines TRBV6-5 with TRBJ1-2, with D possibly matching TRBD1 (5 bases). There are 15 residues in the CDR3. V shed 4 bases and J shed 7 bases, with 19 bases lying between them. Germline CDR1 MNHEY, CDR2 SVGAGI. CDR3 residues: CASSWGTGTPGGYTF. CDR3 coding DNA: TGTGCCAGCAGTTGGGGGACGGGAACTCCGGGTGGCTACACCTTC.

In this sample, this clonotype turned up many times. The chain joins TRBV5-1 to TRBJ2-1, with TRBD2 as a possible D gene (5 bases). The V gene's germline CDR1 is SGHRS and CDR2 YFSETQ. V lost 4 bases and J lost 1, with 18 bases in between. This CDR3 spans 17 amino acids. CDR3 DNA sequence: TGCGCCAGCAGCGTCATCCCGGGTAGGAGGTCCTACAATGAGCAGTTCTTC. Protein product: CASSVIPGRRSYNEQFF. The entire variable domain, with the rest obtained from reference TRBV5-1 and TRBJ2-1, is as follows: KAGVTQTPRYLIKTRGQQVTLSCSPISGHRSVSWYQQTPGQGLQFLFEYFSETQRNKGNFPGRFSGRQFSNSRSEMNVSTLELGDSALYLCASSVIPGRRSYNEQFFGPGTRLTVL.

The V call is TRBV5-1, the J call TRBJ1-2; TRBD1 agrees at 7 bases. V was pared by 0 bases and J by 6 bases, with 5 bases of the junction left unmatched. The CDR3 is 14 amino acids. Germline CDR1 is SGHRS and CDR2 is YFSETQ. CDR3 amino acids: CASSLEQGIDGYTF. DNA for the CDR3: TGCGCCAGCAGCTTGGAACAGGGGATCGATGGCTACACCTTC.

Many counts were recorded for this clonotype. The chain recombines TRBV30 with TRBJ1-5; D gene unclear. V lost 0 bases to trimming and J lost 1 base, with 4 bases between them. Germline-derived CDR1 and CDR2 are GTSNPN and SVGIG (reference sequence). The CDR3 sequence is 13 residues long. The DNA of the CDR3 is TGTGCCTGGAGTGTAGAGAGCAATCAGCCCCAGCATTTT. This sequence encodes CAWSVESNQPQHF.

This clonotype showed up just a few times. The chain employs TRBV7-9 and TRBJ2-7; D remains unclear. This CDR3 is 12 amino acids long. Trimming took 2 bases from V and 5 from J, leaving 7 bases between them. Looked up from germline, CDR1 is SEHNR and CDR2 is FQNEAQ (reference sequence). CDR3 amino acids: CASSLYSDEQYF. In nucleotides, the CDR3 is TGTGCCAGCAGCTTATACTCTGACGAGCAGTACTTC.

A few counts support this clonotype. The V and J genes are TRBV12-3 or TRBV12-4 and TRBJ2-7, with D perhaps TRBD1 or TRBD2 (5 bases each). The V gene lost 6 bases and the J gene lost 2 bases, with 14 bases spanning the gap. The CDR3 covers 14 residues. CDR3 sequence reads: CASSHSGQAYEQYF. CDR3 DNA: TGTGCCAGCAGCCACTCGGGGCAGGCCTACGAGCAGTACTTC.

This chain joins TRBV30 and TRBJ2-2; 7 nucleotides align to TRBD2. J gave up 7 bases and V 5 bases, and 4 bases lay outside the gene matches. This CDR3 comprises 12 residues. Germline CDR1 and CDR2: GTSNPN and SVGIG (reference sequence). CDR3 protein: CAWGGESGELFF. In DNA, the CDR3 is TGTGCCTGGGGGGGGGAAAGCGGGGAGCTGTTTTTT.

This clonotype appeared a few times. The chain recombines TRBV20-1 with TRBJ2-7, with 9 bases fitting TRBD1. Germline V CDR1 and CDR2: DFQATT, SNEGSKA (reference sequence). The length of the CDR3 is 14 residues. The V gene end was trimmed by 2 bases and the J gene end by 3 bases; junction bases not matched to a gene: 5. The CDR3 DNA sequence: TGCAGTGCTAGATTTCCGGGACAGGGCTACGAGCAGTACTTC. Protein product: CSARFPGQGYEQYF.

The chain combines TRBV24-1 with TRBJ2-1; D not certain. The CDR3 contains 13 residues. Germline loops: CDR1 KGHDR, CDR2 SFDVKD. V lost 0 bases to trimming and J lost 7 bases, with 6 bases between them. The CDR3 sequence: CATSDLIRNEQFF. The DNA for the CDR3 is TGTGCCACCAGTGATTTGATTAGAAATGAGCAGTTCTTC.

In this sample, this clonotype turned up many times. The chain couples TRBV7-9 to TRBJ2-1, with 8 positions matching TRBD2. The junction had 6 bases not matched to a gene; V was cut back by 0 bases and J by 8 bases. Per the germline V gene, CDR1 is SEHNR and CDR2 is FQNEAQ (reference sequence). This CDR3 is built from 15 residues. The CDR3, as DNA: TGTGCCAGCAGCTTAGCTAGCGGGGCGGAGGATGAGCAGTTCTTC. It translates to CASSLASGAEDEQFF.

This rearrangement joins TRBV12-3 or TRBV12-4 to TRBJ2-3; 9 bases match TRBD2. This CDR3 contains 15 residues. With V trimmed by 3 bases and J by 7 bases, 8 bases remained unmatched. CDR3 sequence: CASSLAAGGRNTQYF. The CDR3, as DNA: TGTGCCAGCAGTTTGGCGGCGGGGGGGCGAAATACGCAGTATTTT.

This clonotype was observed a few times. The chain is built from TRBV2 and TRBJ2-1, with D perhaps given as TRBD1 or TRBD2 (5 bases each). Germline lookup yields CDR1 SNHLY and CDR2 FYNNEI. Trimming removed 6 bases at V and 0 bases at J, with 15 bases between. The CDR3 is 16 amino acids. Written as DNA, the CDR3 is TGTGCCAGCAGGGGACCGTTGGCGCCCTCCTACAATGAGCAGTTCTTC. Translating it yields CASRGPLAPSYNEQFF.

This clonotype showed up just a few times. The genes are TRBV5-1 and TRBJ2-3; TRBD1 might be the D (6 bases). Per the germline V gene, CDR1 is SGHRS and CDR2 is YFSETQ. The CDR3 length is 14 residues. Trimming removed 4 bases at V and 2 bases at J, with 11 bases between. CDR3 sequence reads: CASSVDSYTDTQYF. The CDR3 DNA reads TGCGCCAGCAGCGTGGACAGTTACACAGATACGCAGTATTTT.

This clonotype occurred a few times. This chain joins TRBV4-3 and TRBJ2-2; 8 positions agree with TRBD1. The CDR3 consists of 18 residues. Germline CDR1 and CDR2: LGHNA and YSLEER. J was trimmed by 5 bases and V by 0 bases; bases with no gene match: 11. CDR3 loop: CASSQDRLGRGLTGELFF. DNA of the CDR3: TGCGCCAGCAGCCAAGATCGTTTAGGCAGGGGGCTAACCGGGGAGCTGTTTTTT.